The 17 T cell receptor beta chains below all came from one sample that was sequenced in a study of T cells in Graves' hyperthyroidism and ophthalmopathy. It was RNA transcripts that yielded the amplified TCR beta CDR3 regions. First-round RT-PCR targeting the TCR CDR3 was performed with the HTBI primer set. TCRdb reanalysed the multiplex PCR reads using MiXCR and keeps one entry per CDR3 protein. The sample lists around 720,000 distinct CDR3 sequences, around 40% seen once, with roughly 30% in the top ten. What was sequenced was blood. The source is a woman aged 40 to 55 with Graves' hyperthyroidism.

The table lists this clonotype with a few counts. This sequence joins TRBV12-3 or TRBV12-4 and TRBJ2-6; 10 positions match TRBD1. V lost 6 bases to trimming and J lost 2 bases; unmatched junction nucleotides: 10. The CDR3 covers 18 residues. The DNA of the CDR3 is TGTGCCAGCAGCCTAATATACGGACAGGGGGCTGGGGCCAACGTCCTGACTTTC. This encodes CASSLIYGQGAGANVLTF.

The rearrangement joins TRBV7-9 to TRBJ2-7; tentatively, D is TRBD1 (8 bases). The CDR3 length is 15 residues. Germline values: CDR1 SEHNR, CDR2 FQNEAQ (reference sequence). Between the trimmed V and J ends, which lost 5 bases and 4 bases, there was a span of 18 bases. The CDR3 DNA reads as TGTGCCAGCAGCCGAGCGGGACAGGAGACTTACGAGCAGTACTTC. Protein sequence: CASSRAGQETYEQYF.

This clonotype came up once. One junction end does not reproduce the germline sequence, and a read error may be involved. This chain's CDR3 is CASSRASGAYGQYF. In nucleotides, the CDR3 is TGTGCCAGCAGTCGGGCTAGCGGCGCCTACGGGCAGTACTTC. This chain links TRBV7-9 with TRBJ2-7; 7 bases match TRBD2. The CDR3 contains 14 residues. Germline V CDR1 and CDR2: SEHNR, FQNEAQ (reference sequence).

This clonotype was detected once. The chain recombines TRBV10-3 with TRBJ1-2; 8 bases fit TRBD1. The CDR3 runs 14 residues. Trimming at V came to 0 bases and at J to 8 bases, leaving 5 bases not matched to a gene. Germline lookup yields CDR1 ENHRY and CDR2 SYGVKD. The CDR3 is CAISESAGGRGYTF. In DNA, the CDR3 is TGTGCCATCAGTGAGTCGGCAGGGGGCAGAGGCTACACCTTC.

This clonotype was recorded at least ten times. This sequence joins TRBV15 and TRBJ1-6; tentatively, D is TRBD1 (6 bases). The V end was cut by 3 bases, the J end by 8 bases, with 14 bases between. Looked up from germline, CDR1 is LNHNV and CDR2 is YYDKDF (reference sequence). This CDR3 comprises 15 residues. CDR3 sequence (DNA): TGTGCCACCAGCAGGAGCCGGGACACCTATTCACCCCTCCACTTT. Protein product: CATSRSRDTYSPLHF.

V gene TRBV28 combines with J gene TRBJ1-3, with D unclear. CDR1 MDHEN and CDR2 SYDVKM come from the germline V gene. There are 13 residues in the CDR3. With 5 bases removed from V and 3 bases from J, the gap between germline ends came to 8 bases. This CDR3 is CASSAADGNTIYF. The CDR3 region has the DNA TGTGCCAGCAGTGCGGCAGATGGAAACACCATATATTTT.

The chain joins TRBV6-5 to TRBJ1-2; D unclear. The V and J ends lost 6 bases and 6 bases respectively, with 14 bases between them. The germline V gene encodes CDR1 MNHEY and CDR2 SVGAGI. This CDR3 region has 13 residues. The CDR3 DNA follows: TGTGCCAGCAGCGGTATCGGACGGGATGGCTACACCTTC. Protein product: CASSGIGRDGYTF.

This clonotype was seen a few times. CDR3: CASSPTGTGGNTIYF. The CDR3 DNA follows: TGTGCCAGCAGCCCCACCGGGACAGGGGGCAACACCATATATTTT. The rearrangement links TRBV7-3 to TRBJ1-3, with 12 bases identical to TRBD1. Trimming at V came to 5 bases and at J to 7 bases, leaving 6 bases not matched to a gene. Germline CDR1 is SGHTA and CDR2 is FQGTGA. The CDR3 has 15 amino acids.

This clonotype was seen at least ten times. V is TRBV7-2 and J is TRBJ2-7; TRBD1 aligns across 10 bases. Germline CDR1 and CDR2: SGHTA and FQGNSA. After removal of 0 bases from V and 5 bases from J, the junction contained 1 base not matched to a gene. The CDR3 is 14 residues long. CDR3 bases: TGTGCCAGCAGCTTAGCGACAGGGGGCGACGAGCAGTACTTC. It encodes CASSLATGGDEQYF. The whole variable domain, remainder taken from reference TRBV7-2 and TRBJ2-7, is GAGVSQSPSNKVTEKGKDVELRCDPISGHTALYWYRQSLGQGLEFLIYFQGNSAPDKSGLPSDRFSAERTGGSVSTLTIQRTQQEDSAVYLCASSLATGGDEQYFGPGTRLTVT.

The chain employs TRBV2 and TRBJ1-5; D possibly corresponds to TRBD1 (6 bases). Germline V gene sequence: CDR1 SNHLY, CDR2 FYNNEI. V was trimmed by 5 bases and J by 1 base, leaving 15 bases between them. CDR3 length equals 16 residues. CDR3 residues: CASSYPRRGSNQPQHF. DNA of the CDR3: TGTGCCAGCAGTTACCCGCGCAGGGGAAGCAATCAGCCCCAGCATTTT.

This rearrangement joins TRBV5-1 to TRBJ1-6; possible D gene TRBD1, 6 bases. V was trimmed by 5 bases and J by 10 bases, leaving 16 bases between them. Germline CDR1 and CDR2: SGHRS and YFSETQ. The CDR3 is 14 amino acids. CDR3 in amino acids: CASSLEGVRSPLHF. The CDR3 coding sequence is TGCGCCAGCAGTCTGGAGGGGGTGAGGTCACCCCTCCACTTT.

The CDR3 region is CSARGLAGGGYPQETQYF. The CDR3 DNA sequence: TGCAGTGCTAGAGGGCTAGCGGGAGGGGGATATCCCCAAGAGACCCAGTACTTC. The rearrangement links TRBV20-1 to TRBJ2-5; TRBD2 agrees at 12 bases. Germline-derived CDR1 and CDR2 are DFQATT and SNEGSKA (reference sequence). This CDR3 has 18 amino acids. V lost 1 base, J lost 1 base, and 10 bases stayed unmatched.

CDR3 region: CASTEDAGAGYEQYF. Written as DNA, the CDR3 is TGTGCCAGCACCGAGGACGCGGGGGCTGGGTACGAGCAGTACTTC. The chain uses TRBV7-9 and TRBJ2-7, with TRBD2 as a possible D gene (7 bases). CDR1 and CDR2 from the germline V gene are SEHNR and FQNEAQ (reference sequence). V was clipped by 7 bases and J by 4 bases, with 20 bases between them. The CDR3 has 15 amino acids.

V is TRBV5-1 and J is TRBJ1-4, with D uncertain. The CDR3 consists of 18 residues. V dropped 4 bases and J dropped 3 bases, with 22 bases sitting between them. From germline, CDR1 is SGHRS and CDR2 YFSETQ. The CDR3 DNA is TGCGCCAGCAGCCCCAATATGCCCCGGATGGGAGCTAATGAAAAACTGTTTTTT. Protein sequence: CASSPNMPRMGANEKLFF.

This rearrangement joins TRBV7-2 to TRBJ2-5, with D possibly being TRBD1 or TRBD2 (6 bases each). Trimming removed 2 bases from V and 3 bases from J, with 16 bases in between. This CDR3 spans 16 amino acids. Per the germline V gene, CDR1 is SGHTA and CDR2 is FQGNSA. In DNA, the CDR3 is TGTGCCAGCAGCTTATTGCGTGGGGGGCGGGAAGAGACCCAGTACTTC. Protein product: CASSLLRGGREETQYF.

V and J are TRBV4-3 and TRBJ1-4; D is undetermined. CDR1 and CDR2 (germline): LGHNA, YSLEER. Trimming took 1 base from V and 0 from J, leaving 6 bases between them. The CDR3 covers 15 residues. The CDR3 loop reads CASSQGSTTNEKLFF. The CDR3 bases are TGCGCCAGCAGCCAAGGAAGCACAACTAATGAAAAACTGTTTTTT.

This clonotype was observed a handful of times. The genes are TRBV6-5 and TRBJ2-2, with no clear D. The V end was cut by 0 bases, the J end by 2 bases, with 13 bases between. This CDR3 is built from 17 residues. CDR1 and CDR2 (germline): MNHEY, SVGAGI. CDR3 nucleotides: TGTGCCAGCAGTTACTCAATGGCTGACTTTAACACCGGGGAGCTGTTTTTT. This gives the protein CASSYSMADFNTGELFF.